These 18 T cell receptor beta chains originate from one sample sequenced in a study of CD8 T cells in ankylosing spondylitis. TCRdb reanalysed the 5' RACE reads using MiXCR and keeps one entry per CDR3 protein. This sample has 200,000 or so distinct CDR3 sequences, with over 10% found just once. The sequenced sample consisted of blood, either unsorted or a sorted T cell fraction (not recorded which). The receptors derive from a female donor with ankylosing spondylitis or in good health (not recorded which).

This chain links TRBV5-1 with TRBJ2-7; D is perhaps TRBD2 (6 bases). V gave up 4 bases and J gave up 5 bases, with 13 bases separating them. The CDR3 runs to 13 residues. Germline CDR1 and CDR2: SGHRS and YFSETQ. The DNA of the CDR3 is TGCGCCAGCAGCAAAACCGGAGGGAACGAGCAGTACTTC. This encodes CASSKTGGNEQYF.

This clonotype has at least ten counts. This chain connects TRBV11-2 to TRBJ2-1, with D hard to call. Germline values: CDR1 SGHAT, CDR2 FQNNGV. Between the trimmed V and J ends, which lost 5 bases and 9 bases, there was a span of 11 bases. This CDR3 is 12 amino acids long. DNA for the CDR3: TGTGCCAGCAGCAAAAGTCTTGGTGAGCAGTTCTTC. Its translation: CASSKSLGEQFF.

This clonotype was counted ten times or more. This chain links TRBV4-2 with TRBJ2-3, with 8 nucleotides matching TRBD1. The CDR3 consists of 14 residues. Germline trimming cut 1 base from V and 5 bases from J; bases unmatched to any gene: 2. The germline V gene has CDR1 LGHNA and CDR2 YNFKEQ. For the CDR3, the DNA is TGTGCCAGCAGCCAAGGGACAGGGTTAGATACGCAGTATTTT. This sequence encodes CASSQGTGLDTQYF.

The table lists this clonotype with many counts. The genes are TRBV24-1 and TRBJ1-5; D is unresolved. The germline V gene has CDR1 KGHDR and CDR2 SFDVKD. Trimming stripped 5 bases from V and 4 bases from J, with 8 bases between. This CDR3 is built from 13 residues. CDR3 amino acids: CATSAPGNQPQHF. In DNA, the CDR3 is TGTGCCACCAGTGCTCCGGGGAATCAGCCCCAGCATTTT.

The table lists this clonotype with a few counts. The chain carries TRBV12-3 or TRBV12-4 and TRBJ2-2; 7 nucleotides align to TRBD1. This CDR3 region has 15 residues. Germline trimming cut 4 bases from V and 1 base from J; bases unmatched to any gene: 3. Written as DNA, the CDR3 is TGTGCCAGCAGTTGGGACAGAATGAACACCGGGGAGCTGTTTTTT. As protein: CASSWDRMNTGELFF.

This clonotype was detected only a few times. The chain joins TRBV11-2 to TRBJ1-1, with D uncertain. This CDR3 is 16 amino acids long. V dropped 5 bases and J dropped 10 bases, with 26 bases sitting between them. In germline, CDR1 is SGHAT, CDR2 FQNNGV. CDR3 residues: CASSTWGKRMAGGAFF. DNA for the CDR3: TGTGCCAGCAGCACGTGGGGAAAAAGGATGGCCGGCGGAGCTTTCTTT.

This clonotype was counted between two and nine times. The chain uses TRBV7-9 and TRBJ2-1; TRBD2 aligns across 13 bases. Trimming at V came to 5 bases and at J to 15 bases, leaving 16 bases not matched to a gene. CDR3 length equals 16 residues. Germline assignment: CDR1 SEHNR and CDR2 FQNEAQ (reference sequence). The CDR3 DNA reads TGTGCCAGCAGCCCCATCGGGACTAGCGGGACAGCAGCTAGGTTCTTC. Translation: CASSPIGTSGTAARFF.

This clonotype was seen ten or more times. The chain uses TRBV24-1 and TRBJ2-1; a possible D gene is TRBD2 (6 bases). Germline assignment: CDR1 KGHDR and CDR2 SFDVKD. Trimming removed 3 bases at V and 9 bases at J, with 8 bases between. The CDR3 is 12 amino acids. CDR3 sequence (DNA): TGTGCCACCAGTGATACTAGCCGTGAGCAGTTCTTC. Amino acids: CATSDTSREQFF.

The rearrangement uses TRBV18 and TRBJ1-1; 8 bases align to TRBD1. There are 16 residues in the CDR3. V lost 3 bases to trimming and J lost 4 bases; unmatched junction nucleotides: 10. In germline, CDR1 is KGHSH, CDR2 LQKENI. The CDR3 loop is CASSPNSRQGFTEAFF. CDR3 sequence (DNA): TGTGCCAGCTCACCTAACTCCCGACAGGGGTTCACTGAAGCTTTCTTT.

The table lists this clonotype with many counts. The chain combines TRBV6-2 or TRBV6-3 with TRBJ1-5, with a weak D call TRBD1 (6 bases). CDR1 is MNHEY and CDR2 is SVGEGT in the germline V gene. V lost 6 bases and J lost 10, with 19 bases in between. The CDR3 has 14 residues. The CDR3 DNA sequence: TGTGCCAGCAGCTTTGGGACAAAACCCAGTCCCCAGCATTTT. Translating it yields CASSFGTKPSPQHF.

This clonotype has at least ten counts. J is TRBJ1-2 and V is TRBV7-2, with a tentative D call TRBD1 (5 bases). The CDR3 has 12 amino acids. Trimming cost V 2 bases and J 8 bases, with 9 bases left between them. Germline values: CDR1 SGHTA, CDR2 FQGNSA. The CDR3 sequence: CASSLRQGGYTF. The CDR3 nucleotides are TGTGCCAGCAGCTTAAGGCAGGGCGGCTACACCTTC.

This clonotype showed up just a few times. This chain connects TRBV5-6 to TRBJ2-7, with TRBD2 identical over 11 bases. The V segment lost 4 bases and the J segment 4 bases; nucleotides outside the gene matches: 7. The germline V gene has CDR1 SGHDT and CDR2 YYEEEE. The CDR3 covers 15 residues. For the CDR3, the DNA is TGTGCCAGCAGCGAAATAGCGGGAGGGAGGTACGAGCAGTACTTC. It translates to CASSEIAGGRYEQYF.

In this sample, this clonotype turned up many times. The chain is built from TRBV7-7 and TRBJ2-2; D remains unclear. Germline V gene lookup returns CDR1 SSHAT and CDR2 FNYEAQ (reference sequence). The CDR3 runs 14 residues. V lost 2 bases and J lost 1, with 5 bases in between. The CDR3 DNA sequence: TGTGCCAGCAGCTTACACCAGAACACCGGGGAGCTGTTTTTT. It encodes CASSLHQNTGELFF.

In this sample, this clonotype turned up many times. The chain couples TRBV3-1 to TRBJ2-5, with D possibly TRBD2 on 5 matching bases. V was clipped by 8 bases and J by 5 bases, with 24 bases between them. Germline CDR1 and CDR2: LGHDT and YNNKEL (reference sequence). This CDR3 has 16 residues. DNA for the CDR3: TGTGCCAGCGGGCGAGCTGCTAGCCGGACGGGGGAGACCCAGTACTTC. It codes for CASGRAASRTGETQYF.

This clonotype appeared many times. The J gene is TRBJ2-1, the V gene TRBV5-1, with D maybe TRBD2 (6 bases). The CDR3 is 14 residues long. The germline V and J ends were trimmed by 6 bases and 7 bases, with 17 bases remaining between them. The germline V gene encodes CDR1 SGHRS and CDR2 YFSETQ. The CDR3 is CASTSLSGANEQFF. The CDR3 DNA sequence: TGCGCCAGCACCTCCCTTAGCGGCGCAAATGAGCAGTTCTTC.

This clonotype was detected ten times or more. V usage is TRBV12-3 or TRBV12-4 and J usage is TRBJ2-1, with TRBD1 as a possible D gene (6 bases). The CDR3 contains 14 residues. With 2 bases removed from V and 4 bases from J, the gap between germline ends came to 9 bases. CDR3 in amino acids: CASSLNTGYNEQFF. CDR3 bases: TGTGCCAGCAGTTTAAACACAGGGTACAATGAGCAGTTCTTC.

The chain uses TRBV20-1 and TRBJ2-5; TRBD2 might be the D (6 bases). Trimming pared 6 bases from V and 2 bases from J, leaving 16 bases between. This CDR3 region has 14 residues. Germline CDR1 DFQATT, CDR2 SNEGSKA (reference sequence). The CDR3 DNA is TGCAGTGCCCGCCGGGGGTCCCAACAAGAGACCCAGTACTTC. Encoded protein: CSARRGSQQETQYF.

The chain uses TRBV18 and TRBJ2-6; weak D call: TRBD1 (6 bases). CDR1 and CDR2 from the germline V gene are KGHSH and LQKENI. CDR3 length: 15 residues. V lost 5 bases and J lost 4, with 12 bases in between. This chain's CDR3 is CASSSTGSGANVLTF. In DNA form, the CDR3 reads TGTGCCAGCTCATCAACAGGGTCCGGGGCCAACGTCCTGACTTTC.